The rows below give T cell receptor beta chains drawn from one sample of a study of T-cell reconstitution after alpha-beta-depleted transplantation in children. Using its own MiXCR run on the PCR reads, TCRdb lists one record per CDR3 protein. The top ten hold approximately 34% of the sample, which has about 200,000 distinct CDR3 sequences, about 8.2% seen once. The sample in question was PBMCs, mostly from graft donor cells, obtained 360 days after TCRalphabeta/CD19-depleted stem cell transplant. The receptors here all came from a male patient aged 2-10 years who had a stem cell transplant for acute myeloid leukemia, so the T cells may come from the graft donor. Both conserved end residues are part of each CDR3. A D gene is named only where the DNA matches it firmly. Only some rows state a clone size, as once, few, many or a class for expanded clones.

>.|TRBV20-1|many|TRBJ2-3
TGCAGTGCTAACGGGGCTAGCGGCACAGATACGCAGTATTTT
CSANGASGTDTQYF
>.|TRBV29-1|many|TRBJ2-1
TGCAGCGTTGTTCGGCAGGGAGGCAATGAGCAGTTCTTC
CSVVRQGGNEQFF
>TRBD2|TRBV5-1|.|TRBJ2-1
TGCGCCAGCAGCTTGGAAGGGGCTAGCGGTTACAATGAGCAGTTCTTC
CASSLEGASGYNEQFF
>.|TRBV7-6|.|TRBJ1-3
TGTGCCAGCAGCTATATACCAGGGGAGTCTGGAAACACCATATATTTT
CASSYIPGESGNTIYF
>TRBD1|TRBV2|.|TRBJ1-2
TGTGCCAGCAACGCGGCAGGGGGAAATGGCTACACCTTC
CASNAAGGNGYTF
>TRBD2|TRBV5-5|.|TRBJ2-1
TGTGCCAGCAGCTTGGTGTCGCGGGGGATCTACAATGAGCAGTTCTTC
CASSLVSRGIYNEQFF
>.|TRBV3-1|few|TRBJ2-2
TGTGCCAGCAGCCAAGCCTACCGTGGAACCGGGGAGCTGTTTTTT
CASSQAYRGTGELFF
>TRBD2|TRBV20-1|.|TRBJ2-3
TGCAGTGCCCCCGGGGACGGGACTAGCGGGTTTGATACGCAGTATTTT
CSAPGDGTSGFDTQYF
>TRBD2|TRBV7-2|.|TRBJ2-2
TGTGCCAGCAGCACTTGGACTAGCGGGAGCAACAGGGAGCTGTTTTTT
CASSTWTSGSNRELFF
>.|TRBV12-3/TRBV12-4|few|TRBJ1-1
TGTGCCAGCACCGTGGGACGCACTGAAGCTTTCTTT
CASTVGRTEAFF
>.|TRBV12-3/TRBV12-4|many|TRBJ2-3
TGTGCCAGCAGTTCGGGACGGGATACGCAGTATTTT
CASSSGRDTQYF